The 11 T cell receptor beta chains reported below all come from one sample, sequenced in a study of cytomegalovirus exposure and HLA in healthy donors (TCRdb year 2017). Libraries were constructed by the immunoSEQ multiplex PCR assay. For the multiplex PCR, a mixture combining 60 forward primers for TCR Vbeta segments and 13 reverse primers for TCR Jbeta segments was used. The table comes from immuneACCESS by way of TCRdb, which keeps in-frame sequences with V and J called. Part of the clones is missing from these tables; in studies checked, under half for an unresolved V gene and the rest for unknown reasons. This sample lists roughly 100,000 clones; over 60% were detected once. The top ten clones comprise approximately 6.3% of the sample. Sequencing was performed on PBMCs. These receptors were taken from a boy between 10 and 17 years old in good health and CMV-seropositive.

The V call is TRBV4-2, the J call TRBJ2-1; 10 bases line up with TRBD2. The CDR3 has 17 residues. CDR1 LGHNA and CDR2 YNFKEQ come from the germline V gene. Losses at the gene ends were 1 base for V and 3 bases for J; bases not matched to a gene: 6. CDR3 residues: CASSQGGSGGNYNEQFF. In DNA form, the CDR3 reads TGTGCCAGCAGCCAAGGGGGTAGCGGGGGGAACTACAATGAGCAGTTCTTC.

This clone has just a few counts. The genes are TRBV5-1 and TRBJ1-3; 7 nucleotides line up with TRBD1. Looked up from germline, CDR1 is SGHRS and CDR2 is YFSETQ. CDR3 length equals 16 residues. J was trimmed by 0 bases and V by 2 bases; bases with no gene match: 5. CDR3 in DNA: TGCGCCAGCAGCTTTGGACAGGCGGGCTCTGGAAACACCATATATTTT. Translation gives CASSFGQAGSGNTIYF. Filled out from reference TRBV5-1 and TRBJ1-3, the complete variable domain reads KAGVTQTPRYLIKTRGQQVTLSCSPISGHRSVSWYQQTPGQGLQFLFEYFSETQRNKGNFPGRFSGRQFSNSRSEMNVSTLELGDSALYLCASSFGQAGSGNTIYFGEGSWLTVV.

The gene calls are TRBV6-6 and TRBJ1-2; D call uncertain. V was pared by 5 bases and J by 4 bases, with 8 bases between. CDR3 length: 12 amino acids. Germline loops: CDR1 MNHNY, CDR2 SVGAGI (reference sequence). CDR3 sequence (DNA): TGTGCCAGCAGTCACAGCCCCTATGGCTACACCTTC. Its translation: CASSHSPYGYTF.

The V and J genes are TRBV23-1 and TRBJ2-6; 9 bases are shared with TRBD1. TRBV23-1 is given ORF status, its function remaining uncertain. V lost 0 bases and J lost 1; bases outside the gene matches: 13. This CDR3 has 21 amino acids. The CDR3 coding sequence is TGCGCCAGCAGTCAATCTTGCCAACCTGGACAGGGGCGATCTGGGGCCAACGTCCTGACTTTC. Residues: CASSQSCQPGQGRSGANVLTF.

The V and J genes are TRBV6-5 and TRBJ1-2, with D uncertain. Germline CDR1 MNHEY, CDR2 SVGAGI. Between the trimmed V and J ends, which lost 4 bases and 2 bases, there was a span of 8 bases. This CDR3 has 13 residues. DNA of the CDR3: TGTGCCAGCAGTTCTGGACTCAACTATGGCTACACCTTC. Its protein is CASSSGLNYGYTF.

This clone came up a few times. The chain recombines TRBV19 with TRBJ2-7; TRBD1 matches 9 bases. The CDR3 contains 15 residues. The ends lost 9 bases at V and 4 bases at J; junction bases unmatched: 13. Per germline, CDR1 LNHDA and CDR2 SQIVND (reference sequence). CDR3 nucleotides: TGTGCCAGCGGAACCGGGACAGGGTTCCAGTACGAGCAGTACTTC. This gives the protein CASGTGTGFQYEQYF. The full variable domain, in which reference TRBV19 and TRBJ2-7 provide the parts outside the CDR3, is DGGITQSPKYLFRKEGQNVTLSCEQNLNHDAMYWYRQDPGQGLRLIYYSQIVNDFQKGDIAEGYSVSREKKESFPLTVTSAQKNPTAFYLCASGTGTGFQYEQYFGPGTRLTVT.

This chain joins TRBV5-1 and TRBJ2-7; a weak D match, TRBD2 (5 bases). The CDR3 contains 14 residues. In germline, CDR1 is SGHRS, CDR2 YFSETQ. Trimming removed 1 base at V and 3 bases at J, with 11 bases between. CDR3 protein: CASSLPPRDYEQYF. Here the CDR3 DNA reads TGCGCCAGCAGCTTGCCTCCGAGGGACTACGAGCAGTACTTC.

With respect to this clone: Other nucleotide sequences from this sample produce the same CDR3. J is TRBJ1-5 and V is TRBV10-2, with D possibly matching TRBD1 (5 bases). CDR3 length: 14 residues. Germline CDR1 is WSHSY and CDR2 is SAAADI. V gave up 0 bases and J gave up 3 bases, with 6 bases separating them. The CDR3 nucleotides are TGCGCCAGCAGTGAGTCAGGGGTCAATCAGCCCCAGCATTTT. Protein product: CASSESGVNQPQHF.

In this sample, this clone turned up a few times. V gene TRBV25-1 combines with J gene TRBJ1-2, with TRBD1 matching over 7 bases. The CDR3 has 15 amino acids. V dropped 7 bases and J dropped 3; count of bases not matched to a gene: 11. Germline CDR1 MGHDK, CDR2 SYGVNS. The CDR3 spells CASTPGGGQHYGYTF. The DNA of the CDR3 is TGTGCCAGCACCCCCGGGGGGGGACAGCACTATGGCTACACCTTC.

The chain uses TRBV27 and TRBJ2-1; 7 bases fit TRBD1. The CDR3 covers 14 residues. CDR1 is MNHEY, CDR2 SMNVEV, per germline (reference sequence). Germline trimming cut 7 bases from V and 4 bases from J; bases unmatched to any gene: 7. CDR3 sequence: CASTNTGVYNEQFF. As DNA, the CDR3 is TGTGCCAGCACCAACACAGGGGTTTACAATGAGCAGTTCTTC.

V gene TRBV4-2 combines with J gene TRBJ1-1; D is unclear. The CDR3 spans 14 residues. The germline CDR1 and CDR2 sequences are LGHNA and YNFKEQ. The ends were cut back, 4 bases at V and 6 bases at J, with 15 bases in the middle. Here the CDR3 reads CASSPTPSGAEAFF. The CDR3 DNA reads TGTGCCAGCAGCCCGACACCAAGCGGTGCTGAAGCTTTCTTT.